Listed here are 12 T cell receptor beta chains from one sample, sequenced in a study of blood T cell repertoires in COVID-19. Assay: immunoSEQ multiplex PCR; the TCRdb copy retains only in-frame clones and omits some. The sample has tens of thousands of clones; about 83% are singletons. The sample consisted of peripheral blood. The receptor set was obtained from a man aged 40-49 years with acute or convalescent COVID-19.

The gene calls are TRBV29-1 and TRBJ1-2, with 9 bases that match TRBD1. Germline V gene sequence: CDR1 SQVTM, CDR2 ANQGSEA. V dropped 0 bases and J dropped 0; count of bases not matched to a gene: 5. The CDR3 loop spans 16 amino acids. The CDR3 DNA reads as TGCAGCGTTGAAGAGGGACAGGGCCTTACTAACTATGGCTACACCTTC. As protein: CSVEEGQGLTNYGYTF.

This chain links TRBV6-1 with TRBJ1-2; weak D call: TRBD1 (5 bases). The CDR3 length is 14 residues. Germline V gene data show CDR1 as MNHNS and CDR2 as SASEGT. With 0 bases removed from V and 7 bases from J, the gap between germline ends came to 12 bases. The CDR3 sequence is CASSEARDMGGYTF. DNA of the CDR3: TGTGCCAGCAGTGAAGCCAGGGATATGGGTGGCTACACCTTC.

V gene TRBV2 combines with J gene TRBJ2-5; a possible D gene is TRBD2 (6 bases). Per germline, CDR1 SNHLY and CDR2 FYNNEI. This CDR3 comprises 16 residues. V lost 4 bases, J lost 0 bases, and 15 bases lay in between. The CDR3 sequence is CASSVGRAGYQETQYF. CDR3 nucleotides: TGTGCCAGCAGTGTTGGTCGAGCGGGTTACCAAGAGACCCAGTACTTC.

V gene TRBV5-5 combines with J gene TRBJ1-4; the D is unclear. V was clipped by 4 bases and J by 8 bases, with 18 bases between them. Germline V gene sequence: CDR1 SGHKS, CDR2 YYEKEE (reference sequence). The CDR3 is 15 amino acids. The CDR3 region is CASSRRTLGGEKLFF. For the CDR3, the DNA is TGTGCCAGCAGCCGGCGGACCCTCGGAGGCGAAAAACTGTTTTTT.

This clone came up once. The rearrangement links TRBV27 to TRBJ1-1; 9 nucleotides agree with TRBD1. Germline CDR1 MNHEY, CDR2 SMNVEV (reference sequence). V lost 1 base to trimming and J lost 8 bases; unmatched junction nucleotides: 5. The CDR3 runs 14 residues. The CDR3 nucleotides read TGTGCCAGCAGTTTATTGGGACAGGGCCAAGAAGCTTTCTTT. Residues: CASSLLGQGQEAFF.

The chain carries TRBV20-1 and TRBJ1-1; 7 bases align to TRBD1. Germline V gene lookup returns CDR1 DFQATT and CDR2 SNEGSKA (reference sequence). J lost 2 bases, V lost 6 bases, and 21 bases had no gene match. The CDR3 length is 18 residues. CDR3 nucleotide sequence: TGCAGTGCCAGTGAATCTGTCTTCAGGGGGAGGAATAACACTGAAGCTTTCTTT. This gives the protein CSASESVFRGRNNTEAFF.

This clone occurred once. The chain employs TRBV27 and TRBJ2-2; TRBD1 matches 9 bases. From germline, CDR1 is MNHEY and CDR2 SMNVEV (reference sequence). V shed 3 bases and J 5 bases; nucleotides not matched to a gene: 7. This CDR3 is 16 amino acids long. CDR3 residues: CASSFLGTGSTGELFF. CDR3 nucleotide sequence: TGTGCCAGCAGTTTTTTAGGGACAGGGAGTACCGGGGAGCTGTTTTTT.

The V gene is TRBV30, the J gene TRBJ1-5, with TRBD1 as a possible D gene (5 bases). V lost 3 bases to trimming and J lost 5 bases, with 11 bases between them. The CDR3 is made up of 13 amino acids. Germline lookup yields CDR1 GTSNPN and CDR2 SVGIG (reference sequence). CDR3 amino acids: CAWSGDSYQPQHF. For the CDR3, the DNA is TGTGCCTGGAGCGGCGACAGCTATCAGCCCCAGCATTTT.

The genes are TRBV5-1 and TRBJ2-1; the match to TRBD2 covers 7 bases. In germline, CDR1 is SGHRS, CDR2 YFSETQ. Losses at the gene ends were 0 bases for V and 12 bases for J; bases not matched to a gene: 6. The CDR3 is 13 amino acids. CDR3 sequence reads: CASSLGTSGMQFF. CDR3 bases: TGCGCCAGCAGCTTGGGGACTAGTGGGATGCAGTTCTTC. Full variable domain (rest looked up from reference TRBV5-1 and TRBJ2-1): KAGVTQTPRYLIKTRGQQVTLSCSPISGHRSVSWYQQTPGQGLQFLFEYFSETQRNKGNFPGRFSGRQFSNSRSEMNVSTLELGDSALYLCASSLGTSGMQFFGPGTRLTVL.

The V and J genes are TRBV3-1 (or the pseudogene TRBV3-2) and TRBJ2-6; 7 nucleotides agree with TRBD2. Germline V gene sequence: CDR1 LGHDT, CDR2 YNNKEL (reference sequence). This CDR3 region has 17 residues. V was clipped by 5 bases and J by 4 bases; unmatched bases: 11. CDR3 DNA: TGTGCCAGCAGCAAAAGCCGAGCGGGGTTCGGGGCCAACGTCCTGACTTTC. Its protein is CASSKSRAGFGANVLTF.

The chain carries TRBV5-1 and TRBJ1-2; D uncertain. The germline CDR1 and CDR2 sequences are SGHRS and YFSETQ. Trimming took off 4 bases at V and 5 bases at J, with 12 bases between the two ends. CDR3 length: 13 amino acids. This CDR3 reads CASSRERGYGYTF. The CDR3 DNA follows: TGCGCCAGCAGCCGGGAAAGAGGATATGGCTACACCTTC.

The chain uses TRBV19 and TRBJ1-1, with 8 bases aligning to TRBD1. Germline V lookup: CDR1 LNHDA, CDR2 SQIVND (reference sequence). The CDR3 covers 12 residues. The J segment lost 7 bases and the V segment lost 9 bases, leaving 7 bases of the junction unmatched. This CDR3 reads CASRTGRGEAFF. CDR3 nucleotide sequence: TGTGCCAGCCGGACAGGGAGGGGTGAAGCTTTCTTT.